These 2 T cell receptor beta chains came from one sample sequenced in a study of OX40 agonist ivuxolimab in advanced cancers. Sequenced by immunoSEQ multiplex PCR; TCRdb stores in-frame clones only, minus some. The table records about 30,000 clones, about 79% of them present only once. Sequencing used CD4+ or CD8+ T cells sorted from blood, obtained in a trial of the OX40 agonist ivuxolimab. These receptor sequences come from an adult with an advanced solid tumor such as melanoma, head and neck, liver or kidney cancer.

The rearrangement links TRBV9 to TRBJ1-1; 7 bases map to TRBD1. This CDR3 region has 15 residues. Trimming removed 3 bases from V and 1 base from J; junction bases left unmatched: 6. Germline V gives CDR1 SGDLS, CDR2 YYNGEE. CDR3 in amino acids: CASSAQTGTNTEAFF. The CDR3 nucleotides read TGTGCCAGCAGCGCCCAGACAGGGACGAACACTGAAGCTTTCTTT.

This chain connects TRBV7-8 to TRBJ1-5; D perhaps matches TRBD1 (6 bases). CDR1 and CDR2 (germline): SGHVS, FQNEAQ. This CDR3 has 14 residues. V dropped 3 bases and J dropped 7 bases, with 13 bases sitting between them. CDR3 in amino acids: CASSFDGGQQPQHF. In nucleotides, the CDR3 is TGTGCCAGCAGCTTCGATGGGGGGCAACAGCCCCAGCATTTT.